The 10 T cell receptor beta chains below all came from one sample that was sequenced in a study of T cell changes during pregnancy in multiple sclerosis. The method was immunoSEQ multiplex PCR; TCRdb's version includes in-frame clones alone and lacks a portion of them. The sample holds some 110,000 clones, roughly nine tenths seen once. Sequencing was performed on peripheral blood, taken in the third trimester of pregnancy. The receptors originated from a female donor with multiple sclerosis, enrolled in a pregnancy study.

This chain joins TRBV5-1 and TRBJ1-2; maybe TRBD1 (6 bases). The germline CDR1 and CDR2 sequences are SGHRS and YFSETQ. V lost 1 base and J lost 5, with 12 bases in between. This CDR3 comprises 14 residues. The DNA of the CDR3 is TGCGCCAGCAGCTTGTCCGGGACAACTTATGGCTACACCTTC. Translating it yields CASSLSGTTYGYTF.

This chain connects TRBV5-4 to TRBJ2-1; tentative D call: TRBD1 (7 bases). This CDR3 contains 17 residues. Germline V gene lookup returns CDR1 SGHNT and CDR2 YYREEE (reference sequence). V was trimmed by 3 bases and J by 2 bases, leaving 18 bases between them. CDR3 nucleotides: TGTGCCAGCAGCTCGCAGCTTGGAGGGGGCCCCTACAATGAGCAGTTCTTC. This sequence encodes CASSSQLGGGPYNEQFF.

The V and J genes are TRBV6-6 and TRBJ1-4, with a tentative D call TRBD1 (6 bases). V was shortened by 0 bases and J by 8 bases, with 7 bases between the two germline ends. The CDR3 runs to 13 residues. CDR1 and CDR2 (germline): MNHNY, SVGAGI (reference sequence). In DNA form, the CDR3 reads TGTGCCAGCAGTTACTCGACAGGAGAAAAACTGTTTTTT. Protein product: CASSYSTGEKLFF.

V and J are TRBV6-5 and TRBJ1-2, with 7 positions matching TRBD1. V was clipped by 2 bases and J by 2 bases; unmatched bases: 5. Germline loops: CDR1 MNHEY, CDR2 SVGAGI. This CDR3 region has 15 residues. CDR3 DNA: TGTGCCAGCAGTTACGCCAAACAGGGGAACTATGGCTACACCTTC. Its translation is CASSYAKQGNYGYTF.

The V gene is TRBV10-2, the J gene TRBJ2-3; TRBD2 aligns across 7 bases. Trimming removed 4 bases from V and 2 bases from J; junction bases left unmatched: 15. This CDR3 spans 18 amino acids. The germline V gene encodes CDR1 WSHSY and CDR2 SAAADI. The CDR3 sequence: CASSGTRFSSEITDTQYF. The CDR3 DNA follows: TGCGCCAGCAGTGGGACTAGATTTTCGAGTGAAATCACAGATACGCAGTATTTT.

This clone was seen a single time. This chain joins TRBV28 and TRBJ1-5; tentative D call: TRBD1 (6 bases). V was trimmed by 2 bases and J by 6 bases, leaving 11 bases between them. The CDR3 is 14 residues long. Germline V lookup: CDR1 MDHEN, CDR2 SYDVKM. The CDR3 protein is CASSLRGGGQPQHF. The CDR3 nucleotides read TGTGCCAGCAGTTTACGGGGGGGCGGTCAGCCCCAGCATTTT.

CDR3 sequence reads: CASSASPGITEAFF. DNA for the CDR3: TGTGCCAGCAGCGCAAGCCCGGGAATTACTGAAGCTTTCTTT. The chain couples TRBV7-2 to TRBJ1-1; D is uncertain. The germline V gene has CDR1 SGHTA and CDR2 FQGNSA. The CDR3 runs 14 residues. Trimming stripped 5 bases from V and 5 bases from J, with 15 bases between.

About this clone itself: Other DNA sequences in this specimen translate into the identical CDR3. The chain combines TRBV5-1 with TRBJ2-7, with D perhaps matching TRBD1 (6 bases). CDR3 length equals 14 residues. The germline gives CDR1 SGHRS, CDR2 YFSETQ. Trimming shortened V by 3 bases and J by 2 bases, and 12 bases separated the two germline ends. The chain's CDR3 is CASSSGTGTYEQYF. DNA of the CDR3: TGCGCCAGCAGCTCGGGTACAGGGACCTACGAGCAGTACTTC.

The chain is built from TRBV5-1 and TRBJ2-2; 8 bases map to TRBD1. The CDR3 is 16 residues long. The trim removed 1 base at V and 5 bases at J, leaving 7 bases unmatched. Germline assignment: CDR1 SGHRS and CDR2 YFSETQ. This CDR3 is CASSLLTTGGTGELFF. The CDR3 coding sequence is TGCGCCAGCAGCTTGCTGACCACAGGGGGAACCGGGGAGCTGTTTTTT. Full variable domain (missing parts from reference TRBV5-1 and TRBJ2-2): KAGVTQTPRYLIKTRGQQVTLSCSPISGHRSVSWYQQTPGQGLQFLFEYFSETQRNKGNFPGRFSGRQFSNSRSEMNVSTLELGDSALYLCASSLLTTGGTGELFFGEGSRLTVL.

This chain joins TRBV5-1 and TRBJ2-7; no reliable D call. Deletions cut 3 bases from V and 2 bases from J, with 12 bases between. The CDR3 runs 14 residues. Germline CDR1 reads SGHRS; CDR2 reads YFSETQ. Written as DNA, the CDR3 is TGCGCCAGCAGCTCCTCGGGTAACCCCTACGAGCAGTACTTC. Translated, it gives CASSSSGNPYEQYF.